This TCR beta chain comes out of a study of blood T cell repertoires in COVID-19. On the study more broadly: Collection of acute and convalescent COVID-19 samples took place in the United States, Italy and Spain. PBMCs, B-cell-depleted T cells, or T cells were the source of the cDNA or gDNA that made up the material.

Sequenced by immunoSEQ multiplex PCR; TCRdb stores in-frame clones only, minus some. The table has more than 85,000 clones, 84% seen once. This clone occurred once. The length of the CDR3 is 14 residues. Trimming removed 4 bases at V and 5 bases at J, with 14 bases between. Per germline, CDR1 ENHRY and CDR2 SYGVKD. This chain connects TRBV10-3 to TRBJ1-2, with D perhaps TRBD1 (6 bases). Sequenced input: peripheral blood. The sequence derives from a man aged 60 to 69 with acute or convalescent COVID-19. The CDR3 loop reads CAISAEGGSYGYTF. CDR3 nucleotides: TGTGCCATCAGTGCGGAGGGGGGGTCGTATGGCTACACCTTC.